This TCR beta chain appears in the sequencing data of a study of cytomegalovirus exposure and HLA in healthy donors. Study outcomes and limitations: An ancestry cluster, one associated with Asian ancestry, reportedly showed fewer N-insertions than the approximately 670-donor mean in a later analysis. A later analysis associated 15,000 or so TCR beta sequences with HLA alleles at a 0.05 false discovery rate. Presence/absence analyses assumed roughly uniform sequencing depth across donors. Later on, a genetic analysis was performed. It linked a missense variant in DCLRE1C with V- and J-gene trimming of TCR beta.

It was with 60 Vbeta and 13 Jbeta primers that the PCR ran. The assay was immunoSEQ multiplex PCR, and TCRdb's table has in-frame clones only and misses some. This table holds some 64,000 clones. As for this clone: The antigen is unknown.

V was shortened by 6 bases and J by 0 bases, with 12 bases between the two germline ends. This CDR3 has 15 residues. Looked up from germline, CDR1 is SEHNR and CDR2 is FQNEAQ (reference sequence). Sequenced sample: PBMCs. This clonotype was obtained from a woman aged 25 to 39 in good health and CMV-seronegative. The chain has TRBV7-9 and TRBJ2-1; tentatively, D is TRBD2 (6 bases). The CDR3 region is CASSPPSVSYNEQFF. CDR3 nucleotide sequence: TGTGCCAGCAGTCCTCCTAGCGTCTCCTACAATGAGCAGTTCTTC.